The rows below give T cell receptor beta chains drawn from one sample of a study of cytomegalovirus exposure and HLA in healthy donors. Clones were read by immunoSEQ multiplex PCR, and TCRdb kept only the in-frame ones, dropping some. The sample carries about 260,000 clones, roughly 87% recorded once. Sequencing input: PBMCs. The receptors derive from a woman in her twenties or thirties in good health and CMV-seronegative. CDR3s include the opening cysteine and the closing phenylalanine or tryptophan. The order of the fields is clone size, V gene, J gene, D gene, CDR3 protein, CDR3 DNA. A D gene is named only where the DNA matches it firmly. Size is omitted from some rows. Given values are once, few, many or a class for expanded clones.

>once|TRBV28|TRBJ1-5|.
CASSLPGRNSNQPQHF
TGTGCCAGCAGTTTACCTGGACGGAATAGCAATCAGCCCCAGCATTTT
>.|TRBV6-5|TRBJ2-2|.
CASSGQNTGELFF
TGTGCCAGCAGTGGACAGAACACCGGGGAGCTGTTTTTT
>few|TRBV25-1|TRBJ2-2|.
CASLRPSGANTGELFF
TGTGCCAGCCTCCGCCCATCAGGGGCCAACACCGGGGAGCTGTTTTTT
>.|TRBV9|TRBJ2-2|.
CASSVVSGHGELFF
TGTGCCAGCAGCGTAGTCTCGGGACACGGGGAGCTGTTTTTT
>.|TRBV9|TRBJ2-6|.
CASSVVSSGANVLTF
TGTGCCAGCAGCGTAGTATCCTCTGGTGCCAACGTCCTGACTTTC
>.|TRBV15|TRBJ1-1|.
CATGVSRATEAFF
TGTGCCACCGGGGTAAGTCGGGCCACTGAAGCTTTCTTT
>.|TRBV10-3|TRBJ1-2|TRBD1
CAIRTGNYGYTF
TGTGCCATCAGGACAGGGAACTATGGCTACACCTTC
>.|TRBV28|TRBJ2-7|.
CASSSGSYEQYF
TGTGCCAGCAGTTCGGGATCTTACGAGCAGTACTTC
>.|TRBV7-6|TRBJ2-2|.
CASSLDNGELFF
TGTGCCAGCAGCTTGGACAACGGGGAGCTGTTTTTT
>once|TRBV9|TRBJ2-5|TRBD2
CASSVPGLAGEGGETQYF
TGTGCCAGCAGCGTACCGGGACTAGCGGGAGAAGGTGGGGAGACCCAGTACTTC
>few|TRBV27|TRBJ2-7|TRBD2
CASSLVSGRLYEQYF
TGTGCCAGCAGTTTGGTTAGCGGGAGGTTGTACGAGCAGTACTTC
>.|TRBV5-1|TRBJ2-1|.
CASSTNRAARSYNEQFF
TGCGCCAGCAGCACCAACAGGGCTGCGAGGTCCTACAATGAGCAGTTCTTC
>few|TRBV2|TRBJ1-5|.
CASRKDSNQPQHF
TGTGCCAGCAGGAAGGACAGCAATCAGCCCCAGCATTTT
>once|TRBV4-2|TRBJ2-3|.
CASSQDFAQYF
TGTGCCAGCAGCCAAGATTTCGCGCAGTATTTT
>.|TRBV28|TRBJ1-2|.
CASSLPGVGYGYTF
TGTGCCAGCAGTTTACCCGGGGTTGGCTATGGCTACACCTTC
>.|TRBV30|TRBJ2-7|.
CAWRGRTYEQYF
TGTGCCTGGAGGGGGCGTACCTACGAGCAGTACTTC
>.|TRBV10-3|TRBJ1-2|.
CAITETTFAPNGYTF
TGTGCCATCACTGAGACGACGTTTGCCCCCAATGGCTACACCTTC
>.|TRBV5-5|TRBJ2-7|TRBD1
CASSLGQGSNSYEQYF
TGTGCCAGCAGCTTGGGACAGGGGTCAAACTCCTACGAGCAGTACTTC
>.|TRBV30|TRBJ2-7|TRBD1
CAYPDRATYEQYF
TGTGCCTACCCGGACAGGGCCACCTACGAGCAGTACTTC
>.|TRBV27|TRBJ2-1|TRBD2
CASRSWEGHNEQFF
TGTGCCAGCAGATCATGGGAGGGTCACAATGAGCAGTTCTTC
>.|TRBV19|TRBJ1-1|TRBD1
CASRQGGTEAFF
TGTGCCAGCAGACAGGGCGGCACTGAAGCTTTCTTT
>.|TRBV5-1|TRBJ2-1|TRBD2
CASSPTSGSPNYNEQFF
TGCGCCAGCAGCCCTACTAGCGGGAGCCCTAACTACAATGAGCAGTTCTTC
>.|TRBV11-2|TRBJ2-6|.
CASSPRTNIVRANVLTF
TGTGCCAGCAGCCCCCGGACGAACATAGTGCGTGCCAACGTCCTGACTTTC
>.|TRBV28|TRBJ2-3|.
CASRPRADTQYF
TGTGCCAGCAGGCCCCGAGCAGATACGCAGTATTTT
>.|TRBV5-1|TRBJ2-3|TRBD1
CASSLAVGQLPYF
TGCGCCAGCAGCTTGGCTGTGGGACAGCTCCCATATTTT
>.|TRBV7-3|TRBJ2-7|.
CASSLKAGTEQYF
TGTGCCAGCAGCTTAAAGGCGGGAACCGAGCAGTACTTC
>.|TRBV11-3|TRBJ2-7|.
CASSARPGSYEQYF
TGTGCCAGCAGCGCCCGACCCGGCTCCTACGAGCAGTACTTC
>.|TRBV29-1|TRBJ2-5|.
CSVESGEQYF
TGCAGCGTTGAGAGTGGGGAGCAGTACTTC
>.|TRBV6-6|TRBJ2-6|.
CASIDGPGANVLTF
TGTGCCAGCATCGACGGGCCGGGGGCCAACGTCCTGACTTTC
>.|TRBV28|TRBJ1-2|TRBD1
CASTHRAGQGSYGYTF
TGTGCCAGCACTCACCGGGCGGGACAGGGAAGCTATGGCTACACCTTC
>.|TRBV19|TRBJ2-7|TRBD2
CASSPSRGAGAHEQYF
TGTGCCAGTAGTCCGTCCCGAGGAGCGGGAGCCCACGAGCAGTACTTC
>.|TRBV5-6|TRBJ2-5|.
CASSLVVGEETQYF
TGTGCCAGCAGCTTGGTAGTAGGAGAAGAGACCCAGTACTTC
>.|TRBV5-1|TRBJ2-5|.
CASSLVGETQYF
TGCGCCAGCAGTTTGGTTGGAGAGACCCAGTACTTC
>few|TRBV7-9|TRBJ1-2|.
CASSPTGLHNYGYTF
TGTGCCAGCAGTCCAACAGGACTACATAACTATGGCTACACCTTC
>.|TRBV5-1|TRBJ2-4|.
CASSPASLRDSGNIQYF
TGCGCCAGCAGCCCCGCCAGCCTCCGGGACTCGGGGAACATTCAGTACTTC
>.|TRBV21-1|TRBJ1-2|.
CASSLTSGNYGYTF
TGTGCCAGCAGTTTAACGTCGGGGAACTATGGCTACACCTTC
>.|TRBV7-3|TRBJ2-7|TRBD2
CASSSGSGEQYF
TGTGCCAGCAGTAGCGGGAGTGGCGAGCAGTACTTC
>.|TRBV5-1|TRBJ2-1|TRBD1
CASSLVALQGNEQFF
TGCGCCAGCAGCTTGGTGGCCTTACAGGGGAATGAGCAGTTCTTC
>.|TRBV6-1|TRBJ2-5|TRBD1
CASSAGQGRETQYF
TGTGCCAGCAGTGCAGGACAGGGTAGAGAGACCCAGTACTTC
>.|TRBV4-3|TRBJ2-1|TRBD2
CASSQDNGGTSGRVYEQFF
TGCGCCAGCAGCCAAGACAACGGAGGGACCAGCGGGAGGGTCTATGAGCAGTTCTTC
>.|TRBV7-6|TRBJ2-7|TRBD1
CASSLAGQGTGEQYF
TGTGCCAGCAGCTTGGCCGGACAGGGGACGGGGGAGCAGTACTTC
>.|TRBV4-1|TRBJ2-5|.
CASSQGWQGRGQETQYF
TGCGCCAGCAGCCAAGGTTGGCAGGGGCGAGGCCAAGAGACCCAGTACTTC
>.|TRBV15|TRBJ2-7|.
CATSRVRDSYEQYF
TGTGCCACCAGCAGAGTTCGGGATTCCTACGAGCAGTACTTC
>.|TRBV29-1|TRBJ1-2|.
CSALDTANYGYTF
TGCAGCGCGCTTGACACGGCTAACTATGGCTACACCTTC
>.|TRBV6-5|TRBJ2-7|.
CASSPGVGAAYEQYF
TGTGCCAGCAGCCCCGGGGTGGGGGCTGCCTACGAGCAGTACTTC
>.|TRBV4-1|TRBJ2-7|.
CASSQGASLLYEQYF
TGCGCCAGCAGCCAAGGGGCGTCTTTACTCTACGAGCAGTACTTC
>.|TRBV27|TRBJ2-3|TRBD1
CASSPGQGRTDTQYF
TGTGCCAGCAGCCCTGGACAGGGCCGCACAGATACGCAGTATTTT
>.|TRBV4-2|TRBJ2-3|.
CASSSEGERGTDTQYF
TGTGCCAGCAGCTCCGAGGGGGAGCGGGGCACAGATACGCAGTATTTT
>.|TRBV19|TRBJ1-2|.
CASSRAGLYGYTF
TGTGCCAGTAGTAGGGCAGGCCTATATGGCTACACCTTC
>.|TRBV5-4|TRBJ2-7|.
CASSPFTGIGTYEQYF
TGTGCCAGCAGCCCTTTCACAGGGATCGGGACCTACGAGCAGTACTTC
>.|TRBV6-1|TRBJ2-7|.
CASSEVSTDLTYEQYF
TGTGCCAGCAGTGAAGTTTCGACTGACCTAACCTACGAGCAGTACTTC
>once|TRBV28|TRBJ2-7|TRBD2
CASSLPSGRDYEQYF
TGTGCCAGCAGTTTGCCCAGCGGGAGGGACTACGAGCAGTACTTC
>.|TRBV28|TRBJ1-2|.
CASSGQGISGYTF
TGTGCCAGCAGTGGGCAGGGGATTTCTGGCTACACCTTC
>once|TRBV5-1|TRBJ1-2|.
CASNTAPNYGYTF
TGCGCCAGCAACACAGCACCTAACTATGGCTACACCTTC
>.|TRBV19|TRBJ2-1|.
CASSISVVLYNEQFF
TGTGCCAGTAGTATATCCGTAGTCTTATACAATGAGCAGTTCTTC
>.|TRBV2|TRBJ1-4|.
CASSYGRNEKLFF
TGTGCCAGCAGTTATGGACGGAACGAAAAACTGTTTTTT